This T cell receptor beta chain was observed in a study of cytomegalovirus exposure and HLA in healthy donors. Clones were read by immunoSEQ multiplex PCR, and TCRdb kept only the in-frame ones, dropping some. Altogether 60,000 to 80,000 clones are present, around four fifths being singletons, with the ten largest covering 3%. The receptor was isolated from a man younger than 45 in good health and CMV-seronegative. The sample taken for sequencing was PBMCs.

In nucleotides, the CDR3 is TGTGCCAGCAGTTATCATCGGACTGAAGCTTTCTTT. This translates into CASSYHRTEAFF. The gene calls are TRBV2 and TRBJ1-1; D is uncertain. This CDR3 is 12 amino acids long. V lost 5 bases, J lost 5 bases, and 9 bases lay in between. Germline loops: CDR1 SNHLY, CDR2 FYNNEI.